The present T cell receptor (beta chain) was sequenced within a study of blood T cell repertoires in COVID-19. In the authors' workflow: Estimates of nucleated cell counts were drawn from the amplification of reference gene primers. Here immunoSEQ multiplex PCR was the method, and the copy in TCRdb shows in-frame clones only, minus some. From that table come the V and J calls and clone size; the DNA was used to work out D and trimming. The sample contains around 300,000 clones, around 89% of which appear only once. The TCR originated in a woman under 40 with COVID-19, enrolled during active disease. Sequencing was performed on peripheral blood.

CDR3 amino acids: CASISGGMSTDTQYF. DNA of the CDR3: TGTGCCAGCATTAGCGGGGGGATGAGCACAGATACGCAGTATTTT. The chain couples TRBV7-2 to TRBJ2-3; 10 bases line up with TRBD2. CDR1 is SGHTA and CDR2 is FQGNSA in the germline V gene. V shed 7 bases, J shed 0 bases, and the junction held 4 bases outside the gene matches. This CDR3 is 15 amino acids long.